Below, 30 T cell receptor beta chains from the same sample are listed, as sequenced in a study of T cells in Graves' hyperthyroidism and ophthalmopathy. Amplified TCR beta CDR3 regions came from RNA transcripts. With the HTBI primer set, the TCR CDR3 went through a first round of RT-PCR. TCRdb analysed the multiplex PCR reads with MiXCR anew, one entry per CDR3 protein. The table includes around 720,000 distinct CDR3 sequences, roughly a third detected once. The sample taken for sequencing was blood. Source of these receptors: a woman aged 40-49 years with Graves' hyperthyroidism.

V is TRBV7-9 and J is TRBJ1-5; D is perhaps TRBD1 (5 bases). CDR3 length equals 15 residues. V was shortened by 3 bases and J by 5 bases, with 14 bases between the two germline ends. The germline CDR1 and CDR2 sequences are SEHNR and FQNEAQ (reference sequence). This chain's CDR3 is CASSFSGTEDQPQHF. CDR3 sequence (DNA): TGTGCCAGCAGCTTTTCCGGGACTGAAGATCAGCCCCAGCATTTT.

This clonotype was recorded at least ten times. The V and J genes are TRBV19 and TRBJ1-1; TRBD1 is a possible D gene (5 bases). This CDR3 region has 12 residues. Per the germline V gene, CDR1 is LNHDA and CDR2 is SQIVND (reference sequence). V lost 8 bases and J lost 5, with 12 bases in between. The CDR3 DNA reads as TGTGCCAGTGGGGGGATGGGAACTGAAGCTTTCTTT. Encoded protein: CASGGMGTEAFF.

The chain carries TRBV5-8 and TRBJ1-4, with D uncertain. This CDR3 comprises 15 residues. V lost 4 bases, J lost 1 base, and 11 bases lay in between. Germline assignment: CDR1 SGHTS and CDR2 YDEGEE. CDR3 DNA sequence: TGTGCCAGCAGCCTCCTCGCCAGAACTAATGAAAAACTGTTTTTT. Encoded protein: CASSLLARTNEKLFF. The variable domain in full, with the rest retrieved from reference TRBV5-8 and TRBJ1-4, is EAGVTQSPTHLIKTRGQQATLRCSPISGHTSVYWYQQALGLGLQFLLWYDEGEERNRGNFPPRFSGRQFPNYSSELNVNALELEDSALYLCASSLLARTNEKLFFGSGTQLSVL.

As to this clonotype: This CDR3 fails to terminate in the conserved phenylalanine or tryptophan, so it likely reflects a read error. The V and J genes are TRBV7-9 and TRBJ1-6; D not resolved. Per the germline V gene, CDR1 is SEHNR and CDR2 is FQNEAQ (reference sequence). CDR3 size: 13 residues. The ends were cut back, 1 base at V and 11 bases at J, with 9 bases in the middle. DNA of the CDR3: TGTGCCAGCAGCTTAGACAGCGGGGCACCCCTCCACTCT. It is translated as CASSLDSGAPLHS.

CDR3 amino acids: CASSLFSGTEAFF. Here the CDR3 DNA reads TGTGCCAGCAGTTTATTTTCTGGTACTGAAGCTTTCTTT. The chain joins TRBV27 to TRBJ1-1; D uncertain. This CDR3 is built from 13 residues. Germline V gives CDR1 MNHEY, CDR2 SMNVEV (reference sequence). V lost 1 base to trimming and J lost 5 bases, with 8 bases between them.

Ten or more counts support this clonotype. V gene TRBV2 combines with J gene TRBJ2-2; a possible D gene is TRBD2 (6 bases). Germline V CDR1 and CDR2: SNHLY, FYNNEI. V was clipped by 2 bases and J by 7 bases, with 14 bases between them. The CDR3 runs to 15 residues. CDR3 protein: CASSEPASAGGELFF. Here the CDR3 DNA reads TGTGCCAGCAGTGAACCAGCTAGCGCTGGCGGGGAGCTGTTTTTT.

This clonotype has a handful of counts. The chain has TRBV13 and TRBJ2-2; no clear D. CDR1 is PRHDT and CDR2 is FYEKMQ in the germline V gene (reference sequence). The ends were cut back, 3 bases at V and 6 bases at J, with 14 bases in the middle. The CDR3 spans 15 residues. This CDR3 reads CASSFPESDAGELFF. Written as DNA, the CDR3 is TGTGCCAGCAGCTTCCCGGAGAGCGACGCCGGGGAGCTGTTTTTT.

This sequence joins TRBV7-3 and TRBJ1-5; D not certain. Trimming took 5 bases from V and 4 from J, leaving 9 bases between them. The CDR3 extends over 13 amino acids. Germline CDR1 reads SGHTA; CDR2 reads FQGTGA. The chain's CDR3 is CASSRSLNQPQHF. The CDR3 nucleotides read TGTGCCAGCAGCCGCAGCCTTAATCAGCCCCAGCATTTT.

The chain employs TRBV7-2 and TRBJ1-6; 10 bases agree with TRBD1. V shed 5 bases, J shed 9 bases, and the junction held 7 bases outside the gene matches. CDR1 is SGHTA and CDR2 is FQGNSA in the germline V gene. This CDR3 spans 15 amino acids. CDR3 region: CASSHGRTGGSPLHF. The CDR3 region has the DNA TGTGCCAGCAGCCACGGAAGGACAGGGGGTTCACCCCTCCACTTT.

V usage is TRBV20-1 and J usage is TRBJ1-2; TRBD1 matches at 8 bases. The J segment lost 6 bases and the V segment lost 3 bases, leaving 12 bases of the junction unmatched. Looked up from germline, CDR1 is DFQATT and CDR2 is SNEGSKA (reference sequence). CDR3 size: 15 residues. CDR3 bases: TGCAGTGCTAGGGATCCCCGGACAGGGAACAATGGCTACACCTTC. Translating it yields CSARDPRTGNNGYTF.

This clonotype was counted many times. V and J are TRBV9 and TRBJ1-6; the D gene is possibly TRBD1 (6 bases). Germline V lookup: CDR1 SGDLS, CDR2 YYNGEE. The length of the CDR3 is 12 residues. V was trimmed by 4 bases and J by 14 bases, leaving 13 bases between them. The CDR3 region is CASSQVGGSLHF. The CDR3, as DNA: TGTGCCAGCAGCCAAGTAGGGGGATCCCTCCACTTT.

The CDR3 loop reads CASSFMGQGGGYTF. CDR3 DNA: TGTGCCAGCAGTTTTATGGGACAGGGAGGAGGCTACACCTTC. This chain links TRBV12-3 or TRBV12-4 with TRBJ1-2, with 9 bases fitting TRBD1. V lost 3 bases, J lost 8 bases, and 7 bases stayed unmatched. CDR3 length equals 14 residues.

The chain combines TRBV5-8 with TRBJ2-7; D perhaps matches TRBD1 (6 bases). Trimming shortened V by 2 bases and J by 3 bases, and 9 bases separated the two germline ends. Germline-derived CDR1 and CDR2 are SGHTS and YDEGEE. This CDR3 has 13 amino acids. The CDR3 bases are TGTGCCAGCAGCTTCGACAGGAACTACGAGCAGTACTTC. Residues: CASSFDRNYEQYF.

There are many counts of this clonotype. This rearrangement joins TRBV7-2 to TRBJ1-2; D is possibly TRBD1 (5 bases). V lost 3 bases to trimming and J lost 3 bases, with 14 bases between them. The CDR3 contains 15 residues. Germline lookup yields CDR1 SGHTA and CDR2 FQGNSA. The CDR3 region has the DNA TGTGCCAGCAGCTTCGACGGAGGGGTGTACTATGGCTACACCTTC. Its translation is CASSFDGGVYYGYTF.

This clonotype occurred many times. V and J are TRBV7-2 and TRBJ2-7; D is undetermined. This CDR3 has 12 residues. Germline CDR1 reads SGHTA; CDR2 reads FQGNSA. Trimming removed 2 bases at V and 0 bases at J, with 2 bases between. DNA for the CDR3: TGTGCCAGCAGCTTATTCTCCTACGAGCAGTACTTC. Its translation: CASSLFSYEQYF.

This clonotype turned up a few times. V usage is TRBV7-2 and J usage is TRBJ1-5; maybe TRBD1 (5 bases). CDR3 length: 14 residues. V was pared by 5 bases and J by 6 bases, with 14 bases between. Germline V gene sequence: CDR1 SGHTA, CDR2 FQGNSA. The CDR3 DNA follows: TGTGCCAGCAGCCCGGGACCCACACCTCAGCCCCAGCATTTT. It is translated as CASSPGPTPQPQHF.

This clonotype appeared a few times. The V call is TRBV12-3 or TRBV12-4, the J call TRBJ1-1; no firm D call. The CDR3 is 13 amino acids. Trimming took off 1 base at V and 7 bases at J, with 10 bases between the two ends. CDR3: CASSLDAGIEAFF. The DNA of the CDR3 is TGTGCCAGCAGTTTAGATGCTGGTATTGAAGCTTTCTTT.

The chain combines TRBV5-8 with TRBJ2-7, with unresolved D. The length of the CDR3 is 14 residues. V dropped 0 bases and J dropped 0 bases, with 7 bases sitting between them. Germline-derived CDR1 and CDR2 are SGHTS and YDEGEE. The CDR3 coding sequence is TGTGCCAGCAGCTTGGATCAATACTCCTACGAGCAGTACTTC. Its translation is CASSLDQYSYEQYF.

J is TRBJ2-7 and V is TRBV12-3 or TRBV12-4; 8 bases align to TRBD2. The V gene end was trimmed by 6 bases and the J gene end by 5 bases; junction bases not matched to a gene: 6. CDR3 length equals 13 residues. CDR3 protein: CASSLAGWDEQYF. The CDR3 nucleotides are TGTGCCAGCAGCCTAGCGGGCTGGGACGAGCAGTACTTC.

The CDR3: CASRPQGTSGYTF. The CDR3 region has the DNA TGTGCCAGCAGACCCCAGGGTACTTCTGGCTACACCTTC. The chain carries TRBV6-5 and TRBJ1-2; possible D gene TRBD1, 5 bases. Trimming took off 6 bases at V and 7 bases at J, with 15 bases between the two ends. The CDR3 loop spans 13 amino acids. The V gene's germline CDR1 is MNHEY and CDR2 SVGAGI.

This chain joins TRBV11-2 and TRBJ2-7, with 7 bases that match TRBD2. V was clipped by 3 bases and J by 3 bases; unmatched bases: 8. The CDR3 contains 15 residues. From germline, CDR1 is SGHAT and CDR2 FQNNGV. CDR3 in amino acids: CASSLLGGRIYEQYF. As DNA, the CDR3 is TGTGCCAGCAGCTTGTTGGGGGGGAGAATCTACGAGCAGTACTTC.

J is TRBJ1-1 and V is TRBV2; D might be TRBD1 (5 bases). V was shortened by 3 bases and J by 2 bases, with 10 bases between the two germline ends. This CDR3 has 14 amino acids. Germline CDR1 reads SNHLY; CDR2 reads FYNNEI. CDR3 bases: TGTGCCAGCAGTGACAGGGACTCAAACACTGAAGCTTTCTTT. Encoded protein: CASSDRDSNTEAFF.

The CDR3 DNA reads TGTGCCAGCAGCTTAGGTTCTCTTGGGACAGGCTTCAAAGAGACCCAGTACTTC. Residues: CASSLGSLGTGFKETQYF. This chain connects TRBV13 to TRBJ2-5; 8 bases match TRBD1. V shed 0 bases and J 3 bases; nucleotides not matched to a gene: 12. Per germline, CDR1 PRHDT and CDR2 FYEKMQ (reference sequence). CDR3 length equals 18 residues.

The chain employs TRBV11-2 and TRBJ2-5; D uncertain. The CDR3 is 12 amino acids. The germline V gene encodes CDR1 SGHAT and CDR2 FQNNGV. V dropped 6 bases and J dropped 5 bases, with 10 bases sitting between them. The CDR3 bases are TGTGCCAGCAGGGACGGTGGGGAGACCCAGTACTTC. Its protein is CASRDGGETQYF.

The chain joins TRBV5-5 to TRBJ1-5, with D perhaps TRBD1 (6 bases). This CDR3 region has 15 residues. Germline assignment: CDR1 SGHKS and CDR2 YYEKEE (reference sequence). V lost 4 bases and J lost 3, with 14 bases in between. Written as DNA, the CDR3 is TGTGCCAGCAGCGCAAAGGGACATCCCAATCAGCCCCAGCATTTT. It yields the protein CASSAKGHPNQPQHF.

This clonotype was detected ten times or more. CDR3 nucleotides: TGTGCCATCAGGAGCAGGGATGAAAAACTGTTTTTT. It translates to CAIRSRDEKLFF. This chain joins TRBV10-3 and TRBJ1-4; D perhaps matches TRBD1 (5 bases). The V and J ends lost 6 bases and 6 bases respectively, with 8 bases between them. This CDR3 has 12 amino acids. Germline V gene data show CDR1 as ENHRY and CDR2 as SYGVKD.

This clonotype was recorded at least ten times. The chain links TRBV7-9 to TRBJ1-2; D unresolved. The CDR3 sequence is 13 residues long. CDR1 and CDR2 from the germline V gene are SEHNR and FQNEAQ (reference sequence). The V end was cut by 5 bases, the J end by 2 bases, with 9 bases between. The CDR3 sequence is CASSEQSNYGYTF. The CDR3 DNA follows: TGTGCCAGCAGCGAGCAGAGCAACTATGGCTACACCTTC.

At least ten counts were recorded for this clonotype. The CDR3 protein is CASSPLDGQGVHGYTF. CDR3 nucleotides: TGTGCCAGTAGTCCCCTTGACGGACAGGGAGTGCATGGCTACACCTTC. The chain couples TRBV19 to TRBJ1-2, with 8 positions matching TRBD1. The germline CDR1 and CDR2 sequences are LNHDA and SQIVND (reference sequence). V lost 5 bases to trimming and J lost 6 bases; unmatched junction nucleotides: 14. The CDR3 covers 16 residues.

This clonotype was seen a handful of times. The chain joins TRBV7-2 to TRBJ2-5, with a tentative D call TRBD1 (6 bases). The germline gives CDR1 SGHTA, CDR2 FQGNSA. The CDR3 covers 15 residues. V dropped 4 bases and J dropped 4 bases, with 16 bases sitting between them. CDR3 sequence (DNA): TGTGCCAGCAGCTCAGGATGGGGACAAAGAGAGACCCAGTACTTC. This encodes CASSSGWGQRETQYF.

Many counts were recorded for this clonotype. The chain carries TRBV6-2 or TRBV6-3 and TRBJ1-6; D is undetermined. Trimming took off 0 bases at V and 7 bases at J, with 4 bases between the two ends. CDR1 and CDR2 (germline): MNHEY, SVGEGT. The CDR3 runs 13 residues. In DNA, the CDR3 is TGTGCCAGCAGTTACTCGAGGAATTCACCCCTCCACTTT. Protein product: CASSYSRNSPLHF.